What follows are 29 T cell receptor beta chains derived from one specimen sequenced in a study. TCRdb analysed the RT-PCR reads with MiXCR anew, one entry per CDR3 protein. This table holds almost 700,000 distinct CDR3 sequences, 12% to 15% found once. The sequenced sample consisted of memory CD4+ T cells from blood. The source is a female donor in good health, serving as a healthy control.

Ten or more counts support this clonotype. V usage is TRBV5-1 and J usage is TRBJ1-1; TRBD1 matches 7 bases. Germline lookup yields CDR1 SGHRS and CDR2 YFSETQ. V gave up 3 bases and J gave up 7 bases; unmatched junction bases: 6. CDR3 length: 13 amino acids. Here the CDR3 DNA reads TGCGCCAGCAGCTCCGGACAGGATGGTGAAGCTTTCTTT. It is translated as CASSSGQDGEAFF.

This clonotype turned up a few times. This sequence joins TRBV5-6 and TRBJ1-1; 9 positions match TRBD1. The CDR3 is 15 residues long. Germline CDR1 is SGHDT and CDR2 is YYEEEE. After removal of 0 bases from V and 5 bases from J, the junction contained 5 bases not matched to a gene. CDR3 protein: CASSLVRQGETEAFF. DNA for the CDR3: TGTGCCAGCAGCTTGGTGCGACAGGGGGAAACTGAAGCTTTCTTT.

This clonotype appeared many times. The rearrangement uses TRBV4-3 and TRBJ1-1, with 7 bases fitting TRBD1. Germline V gene sequence: CDR1 LGHNA, CDR2 YSLEER. This CDR3 spans 18 amino acids. The V and J ends lost 0 bases and 0 bases, in that order; junction bases with no gene match: 10. The CDR3 reads CASSQDGPGQRLNTEAFF. The CDR3, as DNA: TGCGCCAGCAGCCAAGACGGTCCGGGACAGAGATTGAACACTGAAGCTTTCTTT.

In this sample, this clonotype turned up many times. The chain's CDR3 is CASSLQGAGANVLTF. The CDR3 DNA reads TGTGCCAGCAGCTTACAAGGTGCTGGGGCCAACGTCCTGACTTTC. The rearrangement joins TRBV7-3 to TRBJ2-6, with no clear D. The CDR3 is 15 residues long. The V gene lost 2 bases and the J gene lost 2 bases, with 7 bases spanning the gap. The germline V gene has CDR1 SGHTA and CDR2 FQGTGA.

In this sample, this clonotype turned up many times. This rearrangement joins TRBV7-2 to TRBJ2-3, with no clear D. The germline CDR1 and CDR2 sequences are SGHTA and FQGNSA. Trimming removed 5 bases from V and 6 bases from J, with 9 bases in between. The length of the CDR3 is 12 residues. The CDR3 bases are TGTGCCAGCAGCCGTGACGCGGATACGCAGTATTTT. Amino acids: CASSRDADTQYF.

This clonotype has more than one count but fewer than ten. This chain links TRBV5-1 with TRBJ1-1; D uncertain. The V end was cut by 0 bases, the J end by 1 base, with 10 bases between. There are 15 residues in the CDR3. Looked up from germline, CDR1 is SGHRS and CDR2 is YFSETQ. DNA for the CDR3: TGCGCCAGCAGCTTGGCCCCGGTATCGAACACTGAAGCTTTCTTT. It specifies CASSLAPVSNTEAFF.

This clonotype has at least ten counts. This chain joins TRBV10-3 and TRBJ2-1, with TRBD2 matching over 10 bases. This CDR3 contains 17 residues. Germline V gene lookup returns CDR1 ENHRY and CDR2 SYGVKD. Germline trimming cut 2 bases from V and 5 bases from J; bases unmatched to any gene: 9. Written as DNA, the CDR3 is TGTGCCATCAGTGAGGGGTCTAGCGGGAGCAAGGACAATGAGCAGTTCTTC. This gives the protein CAISEGSSGSKDNEQFF.

The table lists this clonotype with a few counts. The chain uses TRBV5-1 and TRBJ1-2; 9 nucleotides line up with TRBD1. The ends lost 5 bases at V and 7 bases at J; junction bases unmatched: 9. Germline V gene lookup returns CDR1 SGHRS and CDR2 YFSETQ. This CDR3 spans 14 amino acids. CDR3 residues: CASSMDRGLSGYTF. CDR3 coding DNA: TGCGCCAGCAGTATGGACAGGGGATTAAGTGGCTACACCTTC.

The rearrangement joins TRBV20-1 to TRBJ1-6, with 7 nucleotides matching TRBD1. CDR1 and CDR2 (germline): DFQATT, SNEGSKA (reference sequence). The J segment lost 7 bases and the V segment lost 6 bases, leaving 6 bases of the junction unmatched. The CDR3 is 13 amino acids. This CDR3 reads CSARRTGNSPLHF. CDR3 nucleotides: TGCAGTGCCAGGAGGACAGGAAATTCACCCCTCCACTTT.

This clonotype came up once. The chain uses TRBV6-6 and TRBJ1-2; TRBD1 is a possible D gene (5 bases). Trimming removed 6 bases from V and 4 bases from J, with 12 bases in between. The CDR3 runs 13 residues. Germline CDR1 MNHNY, CDR2 SVGAGI (reference sequence). This chain's CDR3 is CASREQVRYGYTF. CDR3 nucleotides: TGTGCCAGCAGGGAACAGGTCCGCTATGGCTACACCTTC.

This clonotype was detected a few times. V is TRBV20-1 and J is TRBJ2-7; D perhaps matches TRBD2 (5 bases). CDR3 length: 14 amino acids. CDR1 is DFQATT, CDR2 SNEGSKA, per germline (reference sequence). V was trimmed by 3 bases and J by 4 bases, leaving 16 bases between them. The CDR3 sequence: CSARGEGGNYEQYF. DNA for the CDR3: TGCAGTGCTAGGGGAGAGGGCGGAAATTACGAGCAGTACTTC.

Notes on this clonotype: This clone may be a read error of a much larger clone one base away. This sequence joins TRBV7-2 and TRBJ2-4; the D is unclear. This CDR3 region has 14 residues. V gave up 4 bases and J gave up 8 bases, with 15 bases separating them. In germline, CDR1 is SGHTA, CDR2 FQGNSA. In DNA form, the CDR3 reads TGTGCCAGCAGCTCCTCTGCGCAGGAGCACATTCAGTACTTC. Its translation: CASSSSAQEHIQYF.

The chain joins TRBV7-9 to TRBJ1-5; D not certain. This CDR3 is built from 15 residues. Germline CDR1 is SEHNR and CDR2 is FQNEAQ (reference sequence). V lost 5 bases, J lost 2 bases, and 13 bases lay in between. In nucleotides, the CDR3 is TGTGCCAGCAGCCGATCCGACGCGGGCAATCAGCCCCAGCATTTT. It translates to CASSRSDAGNQPQHF.

This clonotype was picked up a small number of times. The gene calls are TRBV11-3 and TRBJ1-1; the D gene is possibly TRBD1 (6 bases). The CDR3 length is 13 residues. The V end lost 5 bases, the J end lost 1 base, and 8 bases lay between the germline ends. CDR1 and CDR2 (germline): SGHNT, YENEEA. DNA of the CDR3: TGTGCCAGCAGCCAGGGACAGAACACTGAAGCTTTCTTT. Its protein product is CASSQGQNTEAFF.

The rearrangement links TRBV6-1 to TRBJ1-6, with 9 bases lining up with TRBD1. V shed 6 bases, J shed 0 bases, and the junction held 6 bases outside the gene matches. CDR3 length equals 17 residues. Germline CDR1 and CDR2: MNHNS and SASEGT. This CDR3 is CASRDGQGSSYNSPLHF. The DNA for the CDR3 is TGTGCCAGCAGAGACGGACAGGGGAGCTCCTATAATTCACCCCTCCACTTT.

This clonotype has ten or more counts. The CDR3 is CSAKRLNEQFF. The CDR3 DNA reads as TGCAGTGCTAAACGTCTCAATGAGCAGTTCTTC. This chain connects TRBV20-1 to TRBJ2-1; no reliable D call. This CDR3 comprises 11 residues. CDR1 and CDR2 (germline): DFQATT, SNEGSKA (reference sequence). V was clipped by 4 bases and J by 6 bases, with 7 bases between them.

The chain carries TRBV27 and TRBJ1-6; D might be TRBD1 (5 bases). The germline V gene encodes CDR1 MNHEY and CDR2 SMNVEV (reference sequence). This CDR3 spans 16 amino acids. V lost 6 bases to trimming and J lost 9 bases, with 21 bases between them. For the CDR3, the DNA is TGTGCCAGCAGCTTGAGGGCTCCCTATGGGGGTTCACCCCTCCACTTT. Translation: CASSLRAPYGGSPLHF.

This clonotype was seen many times. The chain couples TRBV5-1 to TRBJ2-4; D gene uncertain. This CDR3 contains 17 residues. V was trimmed by 4 bases and J by 0 bases, leaving 17 bases between them. Looked up from germline, CDR1 is SGHRS and CDR2 is YFSETQ. The CDR3 reads CASSPKGSILAKNIQYF. CDR3 bases: TGCGCCAGCAGCCCGAAGGGTTCGATTCTAGCCAAAAACATTCAGTACTTC.

The genes are TRBV20-1 and TRBJ2-7, with D possibly matching TRBD2 (6 bases). This CDR3 contains 14 residues. The germline V and J ends were trimmed by 0 bases and 2 bases, with 11 bases remaining between them. Germline assignment: CDR1 DFQATT and CDR2 SNEGSKA (reference sequence). CDR3 sequence (DNA): TGCAGTGCTAGAGATCGGGGGTTCACCTACGAGCAGTACTTC. Its translation: CSARDRGFTYEQYF.

This clonotype was seen just once. The V gene is TRBV9, the J gene TRBJ2-5; no clear D. The germline CDR1 and CDR2 sequences are SGDLS and YYNGEE. With 0 bases removed from V and 7 bases from J, the gap between germline ends came to 10 bases. CDR3 size: 13 residues. The CDR3 DNA sequence: TGTGCCAGCAGCGTAGAATTTTGGGGGACCCAGTACTTC. This gives the protein CASSVEFWGTQYF.

The rearrangement joins TRBV27 to TRBJ2-7, with D perhaps matching TRBD1 (5 bases). Germline V CDR1 and CDR2: MNHEY, SMNVEV (reference sequence). The germline V and J ends were trimmed by 3 bases and 5 bases, with 14 bases remaining between them. The CDR3 contains 14 residues. In DNA, the CDR3 is TGTGCCAGCAGTTTTGACCGACAGTCCCACGAGCAGTACTTC. Translating gives CASSFDRQSHEQYF.

This clonotype has a count of ten or more. The genes are TRBV29-1 and TRBJ2-2; D is possibly TRBD1 or TRBD2 (5 bases each). The V gene's germline CDR1 is SQVTM and CDR2 ANQGSEA. Trimming stripped 0 bases from V and 2 bases from J, with 10 bases between. This CDR3 comprises 15 residues. The chain's CDR3 is CSVEDLGVNTGELFF. The CDR3 DNA reads as TGCAGCGTTGAAGATCTGGGGGTTAACACCGGGGAGCTGTTTTTT.

This clonotype came up many times. The chain couples TRBV29-1 to TRBJ2-2; the match to TRBD1 covers 10 bases. Germline CDR1 SQVTM, CDR2 ANQGSEA. The CDR3 length is 15 residues. Losses at the gene ends were 0 bases for V and 5 bases for J; bases not matched to a gene: 3. The CDR3 sequence: CSVEDDRGRTGELFF. In nucleotides, the CDR3 is TGCAGCGTTGAAGATGACAGGGGGCGTACCGGGGAGCTGTTTTTT.

The chain recombines TRBV9 with TRBJ2-3, with TRBD2 matching 9 bases. This CDR3 has 16 amino acids. The V gene end was trimmed by 6 bases and the J gene end by 6 bases; junction bases not matched to a gene: 14. Germline V gene sequence: CDR1 SGDLS, CDR2 YYNGEE. The CDR3 nucleotides read TGTGCCAGCAACCCTGGAGCGGCGGGAGGGTCGGATACGCAGTATTTT. Translation gives CASNPGAAGGSDTQYF.

This clonotype was seen more than once but under ten times. This chain uses TRBV12-3 or TRBV12-4 with TRBJ1-4; weak D call: TRBD1 (6 bases). Trimming took 6 bases from V and 9 from J, leaving 23 bases between them. The CDR3 sequence is 16 residues long. The CDR3 reads CASSGDWGAGTQKLFF. For the CDR3, the DNA is TGTGCCAGCAGCGGTGATTGGGGGGCAGGGACCCAAAAACTGTTTTTT.

This clonotype was seen many times. V and J are TRBV20-1 and TRBJ1-2; no clear D gene. The CDR3 spans 14 residues. The V end lost 1 base, the J end lost 4 bases, and 13 bases lay between the germline ends. Germline V gene data show CDR1 as DFQATT and CDR2 as SNEGSKA (reference sequence). The CDR3 nucleotides read TGCAGTGCTAGAGCGGGAGTCAACAGCTATGGCTACACCTTC. It specifies CSARAGVNSYGYTF.

In this sample, this clonotype turned up a few times. This sequence joins TRBV28 and TRBJ2-1; TRBD2 might be the D (6 bases). Germline CDR1 MDHEN, CDR2 SYDVKM. CDR3 size: 12 residues. Trimming left V 10 bases short and J 2 bases short, with 9 bases between. CDR3 sequence: CATGSPYNEQFF. In DNA form, the CDR3 reads TGTGCCACCGGGAGCCCCTACAATGAGCAGTTCTTC.

This clonotype has at least ten counts. The chain joins TRBV29-1 to TRBJ2-5; D not resolved. Germline loops: CDR1 SQVTM, CDR2 ANQGSEA. CDR3 size: 11 residues. V was shortened by 6 bases and J by 4 bases, with 9 bases between the two germline ends. The CDR3 loop is CSVGAVETQYF. The CDR3 DNA reads TGCAGCGTCGGAGCCGTAGAGACCCAGTACTTC.

A word on this clonotype: This may stem from a read error, because a much larger clone lies one nucleotide away. The V gene is TRBV7-2, the J gene TRBJ2-6; no reliable D call. Germline lookup yields CDR1 SGHTA and CDR2 FQGNSA. Between the trimmed V and J ends, which lost 0 bases and 0 bases, there was a span of 12 bases. CDR3 length: 18 amino acids. The CDR3 here is CASSLAQDLLSGANVLTF. The DNA for the CDR3 is TGTGCCAGCAGCTTAGCGCAGGACCTCCTCTCTGGGGCCAACGTCCTGACTTTC.